The source of this T cell receptor beta chain is a study of T and B cells in COVID-19 patients. Overall study: Blood was sampled from COVID-19 patients who were either actively infected or recovered. The recovered cohort's median age was approximately 37 years, versus about 63 years in active infection.

This clonotype was observed a few times. Its antigen is not known. The CDR3 is 13 amino acids. Trimming left V 1 base short and J 3 bases short, with 5 bases between. Looked up from germline, CDR1 is LNHNV and CDR2 is YYDKDF (reference sequence). General study findings and limits: Symptomatic-phase blood samples from mildly ill patients and early samples from severe cases were scarce. Sorted SARS-CoV-2-responsive or tetramer+ T cells and CD4+, regulatory and CD8+ subsets were not yet sequenced.

TRB was amplified from around 250-500 ng of blood genomic DNA. Multiplex PCR with BIOMED2 TRB-A/B primer pools amplified TRB rearrangements. TCRdb re-analysed the multiplex PCR reads in MiXCR, keeping a single row per CDR3 protein. The table includes fewer than 20,000 distinct CDR3 sequences, roughly 32% detected once. Sequencing input: blood. This sequence originates from a human donor with active COVID-19. The chain carries TRBV15 and TRBJ2-3; D not resolved. The CDR3 is CATSRVLTDTQYF. Here the CDR3 DNA reads TGTGCCACCAGCAGAGTTCTGACAGATACGCAGTATTTT.